Below, one TCR beta chain is given with its context. The clone's antigen remains unknown. No base quality information exists; no much larger clone differs at one position. CDR1 and CDR2 are read off the germline V gene as SGHTS and YDEGEE. Including cysteine and phenylalanine, the CDR3 has 17 amino acids. Solely the CDR3 DNA is kept, with 51 bases framed from the first base. Deletion took 1 base off V and 0 bases off J, with a span of 13 bases between the germline ends. The data belong to a study of T cell changes during pregnancy in multiple sclerosis (dated by TCRdb to about 2019). Background on the whole study: The study looked at changes in the T cell repertoire across pregnancy in women with multiple sclerosis.

Libraries were constructed by the immunoSEQ multiplex PCR assay. Entries here come from immuneACCESS through TCRdb and include only in-frame sequences with V and J called. Some clones fail to appear in such tables; in the studies checked, an unresolved V gene covers under half of the shortfall, and the cause of the remainder is unknown. A total of around 57,000 clones appear in this sample, roughly 90% of them only once. Of the sample, 0.16% is held by the ten largest clones. This chain joins TRBV5-8 to TRBJ1-4; perhaps TRBD1 is the D gene, with 5 bases matching. The input for sequencing was CD4+ T cells from peripheral blood mononuclear cells, taken after pregnancy. The TCR was taken from a female donor in good health, enrolled as a control in a pregnancy study. The nucleotide sequence reads TGTGCCAGCAGCTTGTATTTCGGGGACTCAACTAATGAAAAACTGTTTTTT. Its translation is CASSLYFGDSTNEKLFF.